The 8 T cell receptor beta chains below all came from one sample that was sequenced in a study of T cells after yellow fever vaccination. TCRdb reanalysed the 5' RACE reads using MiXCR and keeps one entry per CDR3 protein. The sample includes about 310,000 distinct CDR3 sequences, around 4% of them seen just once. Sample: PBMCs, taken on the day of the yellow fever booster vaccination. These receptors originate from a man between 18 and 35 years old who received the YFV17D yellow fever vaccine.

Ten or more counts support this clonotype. The CDR3 sequence is CASSRRQGGLVSDTQYF. The CDR3 nucleotides read TGTGCCAGCAGTCGGAGACAGGGCGGGCTTGTATCAGATACGCAGTATTTT. The chain couples TRBV28 to TRBJ2-3, with TRBD1 matching 7 bases. Germline V lookup: CDR1 MDHEN, CDR2 SYDVKM. With V trimmed by 5 bases and J by 4 bases, 15 bases remained unmatched. The length of the CDR3 is 17 residues.

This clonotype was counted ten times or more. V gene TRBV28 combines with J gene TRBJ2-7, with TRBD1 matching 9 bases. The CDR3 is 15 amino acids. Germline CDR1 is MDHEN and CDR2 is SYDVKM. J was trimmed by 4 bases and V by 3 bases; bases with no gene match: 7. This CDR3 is CASSFRDRETYEQYF. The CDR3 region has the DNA TGTGCCAGCAGTTTCAGGGACAGGGAGACGTACGAGCAGTACTTC.

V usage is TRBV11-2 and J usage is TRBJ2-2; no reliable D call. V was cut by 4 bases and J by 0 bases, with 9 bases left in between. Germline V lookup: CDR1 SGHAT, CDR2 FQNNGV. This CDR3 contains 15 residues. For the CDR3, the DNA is TGTGCCAGCAGCTGCACAGTCGCGAACACCGGGGAGCTGTTTTTT. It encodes CASSCTVANTGELFF.

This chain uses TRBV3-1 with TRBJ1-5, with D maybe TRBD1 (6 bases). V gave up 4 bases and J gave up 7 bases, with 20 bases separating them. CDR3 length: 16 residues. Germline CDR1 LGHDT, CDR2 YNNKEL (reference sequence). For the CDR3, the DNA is TGTGCCAGCAGCCCAAGCACGGGGGCGGGAGGACAGCCCCAGCATTTT. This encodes CASSPSTGAGGQPQHF.

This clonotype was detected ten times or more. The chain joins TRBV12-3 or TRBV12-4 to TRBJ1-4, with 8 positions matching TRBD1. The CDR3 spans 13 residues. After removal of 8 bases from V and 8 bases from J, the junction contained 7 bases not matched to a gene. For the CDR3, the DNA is TGTGCCAGCCTTCACAGGGGGGAAGAAAAACTGTTTTTT. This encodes CASLHRGEEKLFF.

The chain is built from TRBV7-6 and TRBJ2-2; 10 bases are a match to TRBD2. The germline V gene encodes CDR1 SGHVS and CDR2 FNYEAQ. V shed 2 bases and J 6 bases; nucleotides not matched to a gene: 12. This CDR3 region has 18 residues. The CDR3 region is CASSLTERPAGGSGELFF. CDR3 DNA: TGTGCCAGCAGCTTAACCGAGCGTCCAGCGGGGGGGTCCGGGGAGCTGTTTTTT.

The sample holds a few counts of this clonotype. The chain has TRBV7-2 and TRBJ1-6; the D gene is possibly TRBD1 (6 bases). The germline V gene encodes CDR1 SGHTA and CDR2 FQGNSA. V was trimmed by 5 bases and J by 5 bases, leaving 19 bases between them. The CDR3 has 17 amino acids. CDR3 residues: CASSPSRGPGHNSPLHF. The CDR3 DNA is TGTGCCAGCAGCCCTTCCAGGGGACCTGGCCATAATTCACCCCTCCACTTT.

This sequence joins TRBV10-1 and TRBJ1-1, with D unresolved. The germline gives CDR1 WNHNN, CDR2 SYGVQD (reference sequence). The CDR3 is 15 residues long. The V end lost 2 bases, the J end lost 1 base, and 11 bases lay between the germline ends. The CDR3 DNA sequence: TGCGCCAGCAGTGAGGCCGGGGAAGGGAACACTGAAGCTTTCTTT. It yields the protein CASSEAGEGNTEAFF.